What follows are 28 T cell receptor beta chains derived from one specimen sequenced in a study of blood T cell repertoires in COVID-19. TCRdb's table, derived via immunoSEQ multiplex PCR, lists solely in-frame clones and lacks some. The sample includes about 280,000 clones, 75% to 90% seen only once; the top ten take about 12%. The sequenced material came from peripheral blood. These receptors were collected from a woman in her seventies with COVID-19, enrolled during active disease.

The chain is built from TRBV9 and TRBJ2-4, with D maybe TRBD1 (5 bases). Germline V gene lookup returns CDR1 SGDLS and CDR2 YYNGEE. The ends were cut back, 0 bases at V and 8 bases at J, with 9 bases in the middle. This CDR3 spans 13 amino acids. The CDR3, as DNA: TGTGCCAGCAGCGTAGGGCTCAGGGACATTCAGTACTTC. Its protein is CASSVGLRDIQYF. Full variable domain (rest looked up from reference TRBV9 and TRBJ2-4): DSGVTQTPKHLITATGQRVTLRCSPRSGDLSVYWYQQSLDQGLQFLIQYYNGEERAKGNILERFSAQQFPDLHSELNLSSLELGDSALYFCASSVGLRDIQYFGAGTRLSVL.

This chain joins TRBV19 and TRBJ1-5, with TRBD1 as a possible D gene (6 bases). Trimming removed 4 bases from V and 11 bases from J, with 12 bases in between. The length of the CDR3 is 12 residues. CDR1 is LNHDA, CDR2 SQIVND, per germline (reference sequence). The CDR3 sequence: CASSRTGQTQHF. For the CDR3, the DNA is TGTGCCAGTAGTAGAACAGGGCAAACCCAGCATTTT.

The sample holds a few counts of this clone. V usage is TRBV28 and J usage is TRBJ1-5; a weak D match, TRBD1 (5 bases). V was pared by 2 bases and J by 6 bases, with 11 bases between. The CDR3 extends over 14 amino acids. The germline CDR1 and CDR2 sequences are MDHEN and SYDVKM. The CDR3 protein is CASSLMGGTQPQHF. The CDR3 DNA is TGTGCCAGCAGTTTAATGGGGGGAACTCAGCCCCAGCATTTT.

This chain uses TRBV7-2 with TRBJ2-7; 7 bases line up with TRBD1. The CDR3 runs 17 residues. J gave up 0 bases and V 4 bases, and 12 bases lay outside the gene matches. CDR1 and CDR2 (germline): SGHTA, FQGNSA. Here the CDR3 reads CASSWQPGQRLSYEQYF. In DNA, the CDR3 is TGTGCCAGCAGCTGGCAACCGGGACAGCGTCTCTCCTACGAGCAGTACTTC.

The chain has TRBV6-4 and TRBJ2-2; TRBD2 is a possible D gene (6 bases). The germline V and J ends were trimmed by 8 bases and 5 bases, with 18 bases remaining between them. The CDR3 runs 15 residues. Germline V gene lookup returns CDR1 MRHNA and CDR2 SNTAGT. DNA of the CDR3: TGTGCCAGCTCTGAGGGACTTTCTCGGACCGGGGAGCTGTTTTTT. Translation gives CASSEGLSRTGELFF.

The gene calls are TRBV7-2 and TRBJ2-3; tentative D call: TRBD1 (6 bases). Germline-derived CDR1 and CDR2 are SGHTA and FQGNSA. The CDR3 runs to 18 residues. V lost 5 bases to trimming and J lost 0 bases, with 21 bases between them. CDR3 bases: TGTGCCAGCAGCCCAGGGGTGTTGGCCCGTGCTAGCACAGATACGCAGTATTTT. Translation gives CASSPGVLARASTDTQYF.

The chain is built from TRBV28 and TRBJ1-5; 10 bases map to TRBD1. This CDR3 is built from 17 residues. Germline V CDR1 and CDR2: MDHEN, SYDVKM. With V trimmed by 2 bases and J by 3 bases, 7 bases remained unmatched. CDR3 coding DNA: TGTGCCAGCAGTTTACCCACCGGGACAGGGGACAATCAGCCCCAGCATTTT. Its protein is CASSLPTGTGDNQPQHF.

This chain joins TRBV6-5 and TRBJ1-1, with 11 positions matching TRBD1. CDR3 size: 13 residues. V was clipped by 8 bases and J by 8 bases; unmatched bases: 7. Germline CDR1 MNHEY, CDR2 SVGAGI. The CDR3 here is CASQPGQGAEAFF. CDR3 sequence (DNA): TGTGCCAGCCAGCCCGGACAGGGGGCAGAAGCTTTCTTT.

The V call is TRBV7-6, the J call TRBJ1-2, with TRBD1 matching 9 bases. CDR1 is SGHVS, CDR2 FNYEAQ, per germline. V trimming: 5 bases; J trimming: 4 bases; junction bases outside the gene matches: 14. The CDR3 runs to 17 residues. The CDR3 DNA reads TGTGCCAGCAGCGCACTACAGGGGGCAGGAGGGGGCTATGGCTACACCTTC. The encoded protein is CASSALQGAGGGYGYTF.

The chain has TRBV30 and TRBJ2-4, with unresolved D. Trimming left V 4 bases short and J 5 bases short, with 12 bases between. CDR1 GTSNPN and CDR2 SVGIG come from the germline V gene (reference sequence). The CDR3 extends over 13 amino acids. The CDR3 loop reads CAWTPGWENIQYF. DNA of the CDR3: TGTGCCTGGACCCCAGGTTGGGAAAACATTCAGTACTTC.

CDR3 protein: CAISDVSGTDTQYF. In DNA, the CDR3 is TGTGCCATCAGTGATGTCAGCGGCACAGATACGCAGTATTTT. The V and J genes are TRBV10-3 and TRBJ2-3; no clear D gene. The CDR3 runs to 14 residues. Between the trimmed V and J ends, which lost 3 bases and 1 base, there was a span of 8 bases. Germline CDR1 ENHRY, CDR2 SYGVKD.

The chain recombines TRBV7-9 with TRBJ1-2; D ambiguous. CDR3 length: 12 amino acids. Trimming left V 6 bases short and J 1 base short, with 6 bases between. The germline V gene has CDR1 SEHNR and CDR2 FQNEAQ (reference sequence). In nucleotides, the CDR3 is TGTGCCAGCAGTCCCGTTAACTATGGCTACACCTTC. Translated: CASSPVNYGYTF. Supplemented by reference TRBV7-9 and TRBJ1-2, the full variable domain reads DTGVSQNPRHKITKRGQNVTFRCDPISEHNRLYWYRQTLGQGPEFLTYFQNEAQLEKSRLLSDRFSAERPKGSFSTLEIQRTEQGDSAMYLCASSPVNYGYTFGSGTRLTVV.

This chain uses TRBV29-1 with TRBJ2-5; D not certain. The CDR3 is 15 amino acids. Germline loops: CDR1 SQVTM, CDR2 ANQGSEA. V was trimmed by 1 base and J by 0 bases, leaving 12 bases between them. The CDR3, as DNA: TGCAGCGTTGAAGGGTACAAGGAGAACCAAGAGACCCAGTACTTC. It translates to CSVEGYKENQETQYF.

The rearrangement uses TRBV19 and TRBJ1-5; TRBD1 is a possible D gene (5 bases). CDR3 length: 19 residues. The germline gives CDR1 LNHDA, CDR2 SQIVND (reference sequence). Trimming took off 2 bases at V and 3 bases at J, with 23 bases between the two ends. CDR3 coding DNA: TGTGCCAGTAGTATACGCCCGGGGGGAGGGTATCTGCCCAATCAGCCCCAGCATTTT. Encoded protein: CASSIRPGGGYLPNQPQHF.

The chain has TRBV28 and TRBJ1-5; D remains ambiguous. This CDR3 has 11 residues. Trimming left V 8 bases short and J 4 bases short, with 6 bases between. The V gene's germline CDR1 is MDHEN and CDR2 SYDVKM. The CDR3 loop reads CASGSNQPQHF. As DNA, the CDR3 is TGTGCCAGCGGTTCTAATCAGCCCCAGCATTTT. Supplemented by reference TRBV28 and TRBJ1-5, the full variable domain reads DVKVTQSSRYLVKRTGEKVFLECVQDMDHENMFWYRQDPGLGLRLIYFSYDVKMKEKGDIPEGYSVSREKKERFSLILESASTNQTSMYLCASGSNQPQHFGDGTRLSIL.

The gene calls are TRBV27 and TRBJ2-1; 8 bases match TRBD1. The CDR3 spans 15 residues. V was pared by 6 bases and J by 8 bases, with 12 bases of the junction left unmatched. The germline V gene encodes CDR1 MNHEY and CDR2 SMNVEV (reference sequence). The CDR3 region has the DNA TGTGCCAGCAGCGGCCTGGACAGGGTTATCGATGAGCAGTTCTTC. Translating it yields CASSGLDRVIDEQFF.

This chain uses TRBV5-1 with TRBJ2-2; maybe TRBD2 (5 bases). V was pared by 2 bases and J by 0 bases, with 17 bases between. Germline V gene data show CDR1 as SGHRS and CDR2 as YFSETQ. The CDR3 runs 18 residues. This CDR3 is CASSLGSLAPANTGELFF. The DNA of the CDR3 is TGCGCCAGCAGCTTAGGGTCTCTAGCCCCCGCGAACACCGGGGAGCTGTTTTTT.

The chain joins TRBV2 to TRBJ1-5; the D gene is possibly TRBD1 (6 bases). Looked up from germline, CDR1 is SNHLY and CDR2 is FYNNEI. Deletions cut 10 bases from V and 5 bases from J, with 15 bases between. This CDR3 region has 13 residues. CDR3 coding DNA: TGTGCCACCCTCCGGGACACCGATCAGCCCCAGCATTTT. Protein: CATLRDTDQPQHF.

The chain couples TRBV18 to TRBJ2-7; 9 nucleotides match TRBD1. Germline CDR1 and CDR2: KGHSH and LQKENI. V lost 5 bases and J lost 0; bases outside the gene matches: 5. The CDR3 has 15 amino acids. The CDR3 nucleotides read TGTGCCAGCTCATCCCGGGACAGGGCCTCCTACGAGCAGTACTTC. This translates into CASSSRDRASYEQYF. The full variable domain, rest sourced from reference TRBV18 and TRBJ2-7, is NAGVMQNPRHLVRRRGQEARLRCSPMKGHSHVYWYRQLPEEGLKFMVYLQKENIIDESGMPKERFSAEFPKEGPSILRIQQVVRGDSAAYFCASSSRDRASYEQYFGPGTRLTVT.

The rearrangement links TRBV18 to TRBJ1-5; D might be TRBD1 (5 bases). V was cut by 2 bases and J by 6 bases, with 11 bases left in between. This CDR3 region has 14 residues. From germline, CDR1 is KGHSH and CDR2 LQKENI. CDR3 region: CASSPGGDGQPQHF. The CDR3 DNA is TGTGCCAGCTCACCAGGCGGGGACGGTCAGCCCCAGCATTTT. The variable domain in full, completed from reference TRBV18 and TRBJ1-5, reads NAGVMQNPRHLVRRRGQEARLRCSPMKGHSHVYWYRQLPEEGLKFMVYLQKENIIDESGMPKERFSAEFPKEGPSILRIQQVVRGDSAAYFCASSPGGDGQPQHFGDGTRLSIL.

The chain employs TRBV10-3 and TRBJ2-2; D gene ambiguous. CDR3 size: 14 residues. In germline, CDR1 is ENHRY, CDR2 SYGVKD. V gave up 7 bases and J gave up 1 base, with 10 bases separating them. The CDR3 loop reads CAITPQLNTGELFF. The CDR3, as DNA: TGTGCCATCACTCCACAGCTGAACACCGGGGAGCTGTTTTTT.

The genes are TRBV30 and TRBJ2-1, with 8 bases that match TRBD2. CDR3 length: 14 residues. CDR1 GTSNPN and CDR2 SVGIG come from the germline V gene (reference sequence). Trimming at V came to 1 base and at J to 4 bases, leaving 3 bases not matched to a gene. In DNA form, the CDR3 reads TGTGCCTGGAGTGGATCGGGGGGGTACAATGAGCAGTTCTTC. Translation gives CAWSGSGGYNEQFF. Complete variable domain (other parts from reference TRBV30 and TRBJ2-1): SQTIHQWPATLVQPVGSPLSLECTVEGTSNPNLYWYRQAAGRGLQLLFYSVGIGQISSEVPQNLSASRPQDRQFILSSKKLLLSDSGFYLCAWSGSGGYNEQFFGPGTRLTVL.

This clone showed up many times. The chain combines TRBV28 with TRBJ2-7; TRBD2 matches 8 bases. This CDR3 has 14 residues. V dropped 7 bases and J dropped 0; count of bases not matched to a gene: 5. CDR1 is MDHEN, CDR2 SYDVKM, per germline. In DNA form, the CDR3 reads TGTGCCAGCACCTTTAGCGGGGCCTCCTACGAGCAGTACTTC. Residues: CASTFSGASYEQYF.

About this clone: This specimen includes other DNA sequences encoding the same CDR3. J is TRBJ2-7 and V is TRBV5-6; 8 bases align to TRBD1. From germline, CDR1 is SGHDT and CDR2 YYEEEE. J gave up 2 bases and V 2 bases, and 3 bases lay outside the gene matches. This CDR3 has 14 amino acids. CDR3 DNA: TGTGCCAGCAGCTTCGGACAGGGTCCCTACGAGCAGTACTTC. It codes for CASSFGQGPYEQYF.

This chain uses TRBV30 with TRBJ1-2, with 9 bases matching TRBD1. CDR3 length equals 13 residues. Germline V CDR1 and CDR2: GTSNPN, SVGIG (reference sequence). V gave up 3 bases and J gave up 2 bases; unmatched junction bases: 1. In nucleotides, the CDR3 is TGTGCCTGGAGCGACAGGGGGAACTATGGCTACACCTTC. This codes for CAWSDRGNYGYTF. The whole variable domain, filled in from reference TRBV30 and TRBJ1-2, reads SQTIHQWPATLVQPVGSPLSLECTVEGTSNPNLYWYRQAAGRGLQLLFYSVGIGQISSEVPQNLSASRPQDRQFILSSKKLLLSDSGFYLCAWSDRGNYGYTFGSGTRLTVV.

In this sample, this clone turned up once. The chain is built from TRBV7-2 and TRBJ2-4; TRBD1 matches 7 bases. The CDR3 runs to 14 residues. Germline-derived CDR1 and CDR2 are SGHTA and FQGNSA. V lost 1 base to trimming and J lost 6 bases; unmatched junction nucleotides: 3. CDR3 coding DNA: TGTGCCAGCAGCTTAGAAAGGGGGCTAAACATTCAGTACTTC. Translating it yields CASSLERGLNIQYF. Full variable domain (outside the CDR3, taken from reference TRBV7-2 and TRBJ2-4): GAGVSQSPSNKVTEKGKDVELRCDPISGHTALYWYRQSLGQGLEFLIYFQGNSAPDKSGLPSDRFSAERTGGSVSTLTIQRTQQEDSAVYLCASSLERGLNIQYFGAGTRLSVL.

The genes are TRBV4-3 and TRBJ1-1; TRBD1 aligns across 8 bases. CDR3 length equals 14 residues. V lost 4 bases to trimming and J lost 4 bases; unmatched junction nucleotides: 5. Germline values: CDR1 LGHNA, CDR2 YSLEER. CDR3 nucleotide sequence: TGCGCCAGCAGCCTGACTACAGGGGGCACTGAAGCTTTCTTT. The encoded protein is CASSLTTGGTEAFF.

In its sample, this clone was seen once. The rearrangement links TRBV7-9 to TRBJ2-7; TRBD2 agrees at 7 bases. Germline-derived CDR1 and CDR2 are SEHNR and FQNEAQ (reference sequence). After removal of 1 base from V and 5 bases from J, the junction contained 2 bases not matched to a gene. The CDR3 covers 13 residues. CDR3 in amino acids: CASSLVGRDEQYF. The CDR3, as DNA: TGTGCCAGCAGCTTAGTAGGGAGGGACGAGCAGTACTTC.